The rows below give T cell receptor beta chains drawn from one sample of a study of blood T cell repertoires in COVID-19. The table came from immunoSEQ multiplex PCR; TCRdb's copy has only in-frame clones and leaves some out. Of approximately 15,000 clones in the sample, less than 90% were seen once. Sequencing used peripheral blood. The source is a woman between 70 and 85 years old in a cohort sampled during active or convalescent COVID-19. The CDR3 runs from the conserved cysteine through the conserved F or W. The D gene is left open where the match is weak. Rows may omit the clone size; those that give it use once, few, many or a size class.

DNA,CDR3,J,size,D,V
TGTGCCAGCATGAGGGACAACAGCAATCAGCCCCAGCATTTT,CASMRDNSNQPQHF,TRBJ1-5,few,.,TRBV6-5
TGTGCCAGCAGCCTACTTGGGGACAGGCTCTACAATGAGCAGTTCTTC,CASSLLGDRLYNEQFF,TRBJ2-1,.,TRBD1,TRBV3-1/TRBV3-2
TGTGCCAGCAGTTTACCCCCGGACAGGAGCTCCTACGAGCAGTACTTC,CASSLPPDRSSYEQYF,TRBJ2-7,once,TRBD1,TRBV28
TGTGCCAGCAGCGTTAGTTCCGGGTTCCAAGAGACCCAGTACTTC,CASSVSSGFQETQYF,TRBJ2-5,.,.,TRBV9
TGTGCCAGCAGCGACCGACAGGGGGCAATAGAGACCCAGTACTTC,CASSDRQGAIETQYF,TRBJ2-5,.,TRBD1,TRBV11-1
TGTGCCAGCAGTTTACGACAGGGGGGAATAGATACGCAGTATTTT,CASSLRQGGIDTQYF,TRBJ2-3,.,TRBD1,TRBV28
TGTGCCAGCTCACCCTTTCATGGGCAGGCTGCCCAAAAAGAGACCCAGTACTTC,CASSPFHGQAAQKETQYF,TRBJ2-5,.,.,TRBV18
TGTGCCACAGGGCCCGGGTACGAGCAGTACTTC,CATGPGYEQYF,TRBJ2-7,.,.,TRBV7-9
TGCAGCGTTGAAGGGGACACAGAGGGGGAGACCCAGTACTTC,CSVEGDTEGETQYF,TRBJ2-5,.,.,TRBV29-1
TGTGCCAGCAGGGAGGACAGAGATAACTATGGCTACACCTTC,CASREDRDNYGYTF,TRBJ1-2,.,.,TRBV5-6
TGTGCCAGCAGTTTACGCGGGGGGGCCCTCAATGAGCAGTTCTTC,CASSLRGGALNEQFF,TRBJ2-1,.,TRBD2,TRBV27
TGTGCCAGCAGTCCAGGACAGGGGATCGGGGAGCTGTTTTTT,CASSPGQGIGELFF,TRBJ2-2,.,TRBD1,TRBV27
TGTGCCAGCAGCAGGGACATGGAATCCTACGAGCAGTACTTC,CASSRDMESYEQYF,TRBJ2-7,.,.,TRBV21-1
TGTGCCAGCAGCACTGGTGGTTTACAGACCCAGTACTTC,CASSTGGLQTQYF,TRBJ2-5,.,.,TRBV9
TGCGCCAGCAGCTTGGAGGCAGGAACCTTCTATGGCTACACCTTC,CASSLEAGTFYGYTF,TRBJ1-2,once,.,TRBV5-1
TGTGCCAGCAGTTCTCGACAGTTTAGCACAGATACGCAGTATTTT,CASSSRQFSTDTQYF,TRBJ2-3,.,.,TRBV7-2
TGTGCCAGCAGCCTGGAGGGACGGGGAAATCAGCCCCAGCATTTT,CASSLEGRGNQPQHF,TRBJ1-5,.,.,TRBV28
TGTGCCAGCAGGCTAGGGACTAGCGGGGTGAGAGAGACCCAGTACTTC,CASRLGTSGVRETQYF,TRBJ2-5,.,TRBD2,TRBV28
TGTGCCAGCAAAGAGGGGGCTGGGGCCAACGTCCTGACTTTC,CASKEGAGANVLTF,TRBJ2-6,.,.,TRBV6-5
TGTGCCAGCAGCCAAGATCCGACAGGGGTGAAGGCAGCTTTCTTT,CASSQDPTGVKAAFF,TRBJ1-1,.,TRBD1,TRBV3-1/TRBV3-2
TGTGCCAGCAGCTTATTAGGACAGGGGTTCGGCTACACCTTC,CASSLLGQGFGYTF,TRBJ1-2,.,TRBD1,TRBV7-8
TGTGCCTGGTTACCGGGACACCGAAAATCCTACGAGCAGTACTTC,CAWLPGHRKSYEQYF,TRBJ2-7,.,.,TRBV30
TGTGCCAGCAGCTTAGAGCGGCTGTCGCAGTACTTC,CASSLERLSQYF,TRBJ2-7,.,.,TRBV7-9